The 21 T cell receptor beta chains below all came from one sample that was sequenced in a study of blood T cells in healthy people across ages. Together with a sample-barcoded 5' primer, a J-beta primer mix was included in a second PCR lasting roughly 6 to 12 cycles. From the 5' RACE reads, TCRdb called clonotypes with MiXCR, one entry per CDR3 protein. The sample lists around 1.5 million distinct CDR3 sequences, 42% occurring once. The sample comprised blood. The receptor set was obtained from a woman younger than 30 in good health.

This chain uses TRBV20-1 with TRBJ2-1; D possibly matches TRBD1 or TRBD2 (5 bases each). Germline CDR1 and CDR2: DFQATT and SNEGSKA (reference sequence). V lost 5 bases, J lost 5 bases, and 16 bases lay in between. This CDR3 is built from 14 residues. CDR3 nucleotides: TGCAGTGCTGTCCTAGCTAGGGGTAACAATGAGCAGTTCTTC. The encoded protein is CSAVLARGNNEQFF.

This clonotype was seen a few times. The chain has TRBV20-1 and TRBJ2-2; 10 positions match TRBD2. In germline, CDR1 is DFQATT, CDR2 SNEGSKA (reference sequence). After removal of 3 bases from V and 2 bases from J, the junction contained 12 bases not matched to a gene. This CDR3 comprises 18 residues. CDR3 residues: CSASRGLTSGVNTGELFF. CDR3 nucleotides: TGCAGTGCTAGCAGGGGTCTAACTAGCGGGGTCAACACCGGGGAGCTGTTTTTT.

A few counts support this clonotype. V is TRBV7-9 and J is TRBJ2-5; tentative D call: TRBD2 (6 bases). CDR3 length equals 16 residues. V lost 1 base, J lost 1 base, and 13 bases lay in between. Germline CDR1 SEHNR, CDR2 FQNEAQ (reference sequence). The CDR3 nucleotides read TGTGCCAGCAGCTTAGGCTCTCGCGGGGCCCAAGAGACCCAGTACTTC. Amino acid sequence: CASSLGSRGAQETQYF.

This clonotype was found a few times. The CDR3 region is CASSSGLAGEIGPDTQYF. The CDR3 nucleotides read TGTGCCAGCAGCTCGGGACTAGCGGGGGAGATAGGGCCGGATACGCAGTATTTT. V usage is TRBV13 and J usage is TRBJ2-3; 14 bases fit TRBD2. Germline-derived CDR1 and CDR2 are PRHDT and FYEKMQ (reference sequence). The ends lost 4 bases at V and 6 bases at J; junction bases unmatched: 12. CDR3 length equals 18 residues.

Note on this clonotype: This may arise from a read error, as a much more abundant clone is one base away. The CDR3 is CASIFGQGYEQYF. The CDR3 DNA follows: TGTGCCAGCATTTTTGGACAGGGCTACGAGCAGTACTTC. The chain combines TRBV27 with TRBJ2-7; 8 nucleotides agree with TRBD1. CDR3 length equals 13 residues. The ends lost 7 bases at V and 3 bases at J; junction bases unmatched: 5. Germline V CDR1 and CDR2: MNHEY, SMNVEV (reference sequence).

The chain carries TRBV5-1 and TRBJ2-3; 9 bases are shared with TRBD2. With V trimmed by 0 bases and J by 4 bases, 6 bases remained unmatched. Germline CDR1 SGHRS, CDR2 YFSETQ. This CDR3 region has 16 residues. CDR3 sequence reads: CASSLGRGGSPDTQYF. The CDR3 DNA reads TGCGCCAGCAGCTTGGGGCGGGGGGGCTCCCCAGATACGCAGTATTTT.

The chain has TRBV5-1 and TRBJ2-1; TRBD2 matches at 10 bases. The CDR3 spans 17 residues. Losses at the gene ends were 0 bases for V and 5 bases for J; bases not matched to a gene: 8. CDR1 SGHRS and CDR2 YFSETQ come from the germline V gene. CDR3 nucleotide sequence: TGCGCCAGCAGCTTGGAAAAGCGGACTAGCGGAAACAATGAGCAGTTCTTC. Translation gives CASSLEKRTSGNNEQFF.

The gene calls are TRBV7-2 and TRBJ2-6; D remains unclear. This CDR3 spans 14 amino acids. CDR1 and CDR2 from the germline V gene are SGHTA and FQGNSA. V dropped 4 bases and J dropped 4 bases, with 8 bases sitting between them. The CDR3 DNA sequence: TGTGCCAGCAGCTCCCCTGTCGGGGCCAACGTCCTGACTTTC. This encodes CASSSPVGANVLTF.

This clonotype was detected a few times. The DNA of the CDR3 is TGTGCCAGCTCCGGGACTAGCGGGCACCCAGATACGCAGTATTTT. As protein: CASSGTSGHPDTQYF. This chain joins TRBV6-4 and TRBJ2-3; the match to TRBD2 covers 12 bases. The CDR3 extends over 15 amino acids. The V gene end was trimmed by 8 bases and the J gene end by 4 bases; junction bases not matched to a gene: 7. In germline, CDR1 is MRHNA, CDR2 SNTAGT.

This chain connects TRBV24-1 to TRBJ1-1, with D perhaps TRBD1 (5 bases). The V end lost 5 bases, the J end lost 4 bases, and 10 bases lay between the germline ends. Germline lookup yields CDR1 KGHDR and CDR2 SFDVKD. The CDR3 spans 13 residues. CDR3 region: CATSAAGSTEAFF. In nucleotides, the CDR3 is TGTGCCACCAGTGCGGCAGGGAGCACTGAAGCTTTCTTT.

This clonotype has more than one count but fewer than ten. This rearrangement joins TRBV11-2 to TRBJ1-1, with D uncertain. CDR1 is SGHAT and CDR2 is FQNNGV in the germline V gene. Between the trimmed V and J ends, which lost 0 bases and 5 bases, there was a span of 16 bases. CDR3 length: 16 amino acids. CDR3 nucleotide sequence: TGTGCCAGCAGCTTAGATCCGTATATAGGGATTACTGAAGCTTTCTTT. Translating it yields CASSLDPYIGITEAFF.

This clonotype was observed many times. The rearrangement uses TRBV5-1 and TRBJ2-2; 10 bases fit TRBD1. From germline, CDR1 is SGHRS and CDR2 YFSETQ. The CDR3 contains 15 residues. V lost 8 bases and J lost 3; bases outside the gene matches: 7. The CDR3 is CASFRTGGDTGELFF. CDR3 nucleotide sequence: TGCGCCAGTTTTAGGACAGGGGGAGACACCGGGGAGCTGTTTTTT.

The chain has TRBV28 and TRBJ1-3; 9 nucleotides match TRBD1. This CDR3 contains 16 residues. Germline V CDR1 and CDR2: MDHEN, SYDVKM. With V trimmed by 5 bases and J by 0 bases, 5 bases remained unmatched. Here the CDR3 DNA reads TGTGCCAGCAGTCTACAGGGGGCGTCCTCTGGAAACACCATATATTTT. It codes for CASSLQGASSGNTIYF.

A remark on this clonotype: It may be a read error: a sequence one base away is much more abundant. The chain is built from TRBV20-1 and TRBJ1-2; 9 bases map to TRBD1. J lost 10 bases, V lost 4 bases, and 4 bases had no gene match. The CDR3 sequence is 11 residues long. From germline, CDR1 is DFQATT and CDR2 SNEGSKA (reference sequence). The CDR3, as DNA: TGCAGTGCTACGGACAGGGGTGACTACACCTTC. It translates to CSATDRGDYTF.

This chain uses TRBV6-6 with TRBJ2-7; the D gene is possibly TRBD2 (6 bases). The CDR3 runs 12 residues. CDR1 is MNHNY and CDR2 is SVGAGI in the germline V gene (reference sequence). Trimming took 7 bases from V and 6 from J, leaving 13 bases between them. CDR3 sequence: CASNIHGGEQYF. The CDR3 DNA is TGTGCCAGCAACATACACGGGGGCGAGCAGTACTTC.

J is TRBJ2-1 and V is TRBV10-3; TRBD1 might be the D (5 bases). V shed 4 bases and J shed 10 bases, with 20 bases lying between them. Germline V gene lookup returns CDR1 ENHRY and CDR2 SYGVKD. This CDR3 region has 15 residues. The CDR3 reads CAISALVGHEEEQFF. The CDR3 region has the DNA TGTGCCATCAGTGCACTGGTGGGGCATGAAGAGGAGCAGTTCTTC.

This clonotype was seen a handful of times. The chain employs TRBV4-2 and TRBJ2-1; TRBD2 matches 7 bases. The J segment lost 4 bases and the V segment lost 1 base, leaving 10 bases of the junction unmatched. This CDR3 region has 17 residues. CDR1 is LGHNA and CDR2 is YNFKEQ in the germline V gene. The CDR3 DNA reads TGTGCCAGCAGCCAAGGACGCGGGCTAGCGGTTTACAATGAGCAGTTCTTC. Translating gives CASSQGRGLAVYNEQFF.

The table lists this clonotype with a few counts. The junction departs from germline at one end; a sequencing error may be responsible. The chain links TRBV7-2 to TRBJ1-2, with 7 nucleotides matching TRBD1. The CDR3 sequence is 14 residues long. Germline CDR1 is SGHTA and CDR2 is FQGNSA. The CDR3: CASSSQQGLDGYTF. DNA for the CDR3: TGTGCCAGCAGCTCGCAACAGGGGTTGGATGGCTACACCTTT.

The J gene is TRBJ2-4, the V gene TRBV6-2 or TRBV6-3; TRBD2 matches at 9 bases. The end of the DNA fits TRBJ2-7 better, so the J call may be wrong. This CDR3 is 15 amino acids long. Germline V gives CDR1 MNHEY, CDR2 SVGEGT. The CDR3 DNA reads as TGTGCCAGCAGTTACTCGGCGGGAGGGAAATACGAGCAGTACTTC. It yields the protein CASSYSAGGKYEQYF.

There are a few counts of this clonotype. The gene calls are TRBV9 and TRBJ1-2; 10 positions agree with TRBD1. Germline loops: CDR1 SGDLS, CDR2 YYNGEE. The V gene end was trimmed by 0 bases and the J gene end by 6 bases; junction bases not matched to a gene: 2. CDR3 size: 14 residues. CDR3 nucleotide sequence: TGTGCCAGCAGCGTAGCCGGGACAGGGGATGGCTACACCTTC. Its translation is CASSVAGTGDGYTF.

This clonotype appeared a few times. This rearrangement joins TRBV6-2 or TRBV6-3 to TRBJ1-2; D uncertain. The CDR3 runs to 12 residues. V was pared by 4 bases and J by 6 bases, with 9 bases between. Germline-derived CDR1 and CDR2 are MNHEY and SVGEGT. The CDR3 region is CASSSRIHGYTF. The CDR3, as DNA: TGTGCCAGCAGTTCTCGCATCCATGGCTACACCTTC.